The next 19 T cell receptor beta chains were all read from a single sample in a study of T cell clonality in common variable immunodeficiency. Assay used: immunoSEQ multiplex PCR; TCRdb lists only in-frame clones, some missing. The sample shows tens of thousands of clones, none of them appearing just once. Sequenced: peripheral blood mononuclear cells. These TCRs come from a person aged 18-70 years in good health.

This clone was counted ten times or more. The CDR3 end lies 3 residues beyond the end of the read and is filled in from the germline J gene. V is TRBV9 and J is TRBJ2-2; 8 nucleotides agree with TRBD1. The CDR3 is made up of 17 amino acids. Trimming cost V 0 bases and J 1 base; bases outside gene matches: 5. Germline V gene sequence: CDR1 SGDLS, CDR2 YYNGEE. The DNA read from the CDR3 is TGTGCCAGCAGCGTAGCAAGGGGACAGGTGAACACCGGGGAG. Translating gives CASSVARGQVNTGE. From start to end, the CDR3 is CASSVARGQVNTGELFF.

This clone was recorded many times. With the read ending 3 residues before the CDR3 end, the germline J gene is used to fill in that end. The chain has TRBV20-1 and TRBJ2-3, with D possibly being TRBD1 (5 bases). Germline V CDR1 and CDR2: DFQATT, SNEGSKA (reference sequence). The V end lost 4 bases, the J end lost 1 base, and 12 bases lay between the germline ends. This CDR3 is built from 14 residues. CDR3 sequence reads: CSAIPLGGTDTQYF. The part of the CDR3 DNA that was read is TGCAGTGCTATCCCGCTAGGGGGCACAGATACG.

This clone was seen many times. The read terminates 3 residues ahead of where the CDR3 ends, so the germline J gene completes it. The chain carries TRBV7-6 and TRBJ1-4; D is unclear. V was trimmed by 1 base and J by 5 bases, leaving 17 bases between them. This CDR3 has 17 residues. In germline, CDR1 is SGHVS, CDR2 FNYEAQ. CDR3 amino acids: CASSLGQNTVQNEKLFF. CDR3 bases read: TGTGCCAGCAGCTTAGGTCAGAATACAGTTCAAAATGAAAAA.

This clone was found many times. The CDR3 is cut off 3 residues early in the read; its end comes from the germline J gene. The chain recombines TRBV28 with TRBJ2-7; D gene unclear. The CDR3 runs 13 residues. Trimming took 5 bases from V and 2 from J, leaving 10 bases between them. Germline assignment: CDR1 MDHEN and CDR2 SYDVKM. Partial CDR3 DNA: TGTGCCAGCAGTCCCCCTCTTACCTACGAG. It codes for CASSPPLTYE. The complete CDR3 protein is CASSPPLTYEQYF. Together with reference TRBV28 and TRBJ2-7, the CDR3 gives the full variable domain: DVKVTQSSRYLVKRTGEKVFLECVQDMDHENMFWYRQDPGLGLRLIYFSYDVKMKEKGDIPEGYSVSREKKERFSLILESASTNQTSMYLCASSPPLTYEQYFGPGTRLTVT.

This clone was seen ten or more times. The read halts 3 residues ahead of the CDR3 end, with the missing end drawn from the germline J gene. The chain links TRBV19 to TRBJ1-1; D may be TRBD1 (6 bases). The V and J ends lost 6 bases and 1 base respectively, with 9 bases between them. Germline V CDR1 and CDR2: LNHDA, SQIVND (reference sequence). This CDR3 contains 13 residues. The covered CDR3 bases are TGTGCCAGTAGAACAGGGACGAACACTGAA. Translation: CASRTGTNTE. The full CDR3 is CASRTGTNTEAFF.

This clone came up many times. The sequenced fragment ends 3 residues before the CDR3 boundary, so the rest is inferred from the germline J gene. The chain uses TRBV5-4 and TRBJ1-3; D is unresolved. V gave up 0 bases and J gave up 9 bases, with 13 bases separating them. Germline V gene lookup returns CDR1 SGHNT and CDR2 YYREEE (reference sequence). The CDR3 consists of 14 residues. The part of the CDR3 DNA that was read is TGTGCCAGCAGCTTGGAGGGCCAGGCGTCCACC. The encoded protein is CASSLEGQAST. The whole CDR3 sequence reads CASSLEGQASTIYF.

This clone showed up many times. CDR3: CASSLGFLAGVMTGELFF. The part of the CDR3 DNA that was read is TGCGCCAGCAGCCTGGGTTTTCTAGCGGGAGTTATGACCGGGGAG. The V and J genes are TRBV5-1 and TRBJ2-2, with 10 bases aligning to TRBD2. The read falls 3 residues short of the CDR3 end, and the missing part is taken from the germline J gene. With 4 bases clipped from V and 5 bases from J, the junction kept 14 bases outside the gene matches. CDR3 length: 18 amino acids. The germline CDR1 and CDR2 sequences are SGHRS and YFSETQ.

The sample holds many counts of this clone. Sequencing ends 3 residues short of the CDR3 end; the germline J gene provides the rest. The J gene is TRBJ1-1, the V gene TRBV9, with a possible D match to TRBD1 (5 bases). This CDR3 has 14 residues. With 4 bases removed from V and 5 bases from J, the gap between germline ends came to 15 bases. Germline V gives CDR1 SGDLS, CDR2 YYNGEE. CDR3 loop: CASSLTQRQTEAFF. CDR3 DNA (partial): TGTGCCAGCAGCCTGACTCAACGACAGACTGAA.

This clone was counted many times. The missing CDR3 end, 3 residues past where the read stops, is filled in from the germline J gene. The chain couples TRBV7-8 to TRBJ1-2; 10 bases fit TRBD1. Germline lookup yields CDR1 SGHVS and CDR2 FQNEAQ. This CDR3 has 14 residues. CDR3 bases read: TGTGCCAGCAGCGAAGGACAGGGGGGAGGCGGC. This codes for CASSEGQGGGG. The entire CDR3 protein reads CASSEGQGGGGYTF.

This clone has ten or more counts. The observed sequence ends 3 residues before the CDR3 terminus, with the missing tail filled in from the germline J gene. This chain uses TRBV2 with TRBJ2-3, with D unclear. The CDR3 loop spans 13 amino acids. CDR1 is SNHLY and CDR2 is FYNNEI in the germline V gene. The V gene lost 11 bases and the J gene lost 1 base, with 13 bases spanning the gap. The CDR3 protein is CASPLFGTDTQYF. Partial CDR3 DNA: TGTGCCTCCCCCCTTTTTGGCACAGATACG.

There are many counts of this clone. The sequenced fragment ends 3 residues before the CDR3 boundary, so the rest is inferred from the germline J gene. J is TRBJ2-1 and V is TRBV7-3, with 11 bases fitting TRBD2. The junction had 8 bases not matched to a gene; V was cut back by 4 bases and J by 3 bases. This CDR3 comprises 17 residues. Per the germline V gene, CDR1 is SGHTA and CDR2 is FQGTGA. The CDR3: CASSSSSGGWDYNEQFF. The CDR3 bases that were read are TGTGCCAGCAGCTCCTCTAGCGGGGGGTGGGACTACAATGAG.

This clone has ten or more counts. CDR3 DNA (partial): TGTGCCAGCTCACCGGGGGCCTTGAACACTGAA. Its translation: CASSPGALNTE. The CDR3 in full is CASSPGALNTEAFF. This rearrangement joins TRBV18 to TRBJ1-1; D is possibly TRBD1 (6 bases). The CDR3 goes on 3 residues after the read ends, and that part is filled in from the germline J gene. Trimming pared 3 bases from V and 0 bases from J, leaving 8 bases between. Germline-derived CDR1 and CDR2 are KGHSH and LQKENI. CDR3 length: 14 residues.

At least ten counts were recorded for this clone. The CDR3 end is not reached by the read, which stops 3 residues before it; the germline J gene fills it in. The rearrangement joins TRBV6-2 or TRBV6-3 to TRBJ2-5, with D possibly matching TRBD2 (5 bases). Germline values: CDR1 MNHEY, CDR2 SVGEGT. V dropped 7 bases and J dropped 3 bases, with 18 bases sitting between them. The CDR3 has 15 amino acids. CDR3 sequence reads: CASTKKEAVEETQYF. Incomplete CDR3 DNA: TGTGCCAGCACGAAAAAGGAAGCGGTCGAAGAGACC.

At least ten counts were recorded for this clone. The CDR3 extends 3 residues past the end of the read, so its final part is completed from the germline J gene. V usage is TRBV20-1 and J usage is TRBJ2-1; 15 nucleotides line up with TRBD2. After removal of 5 bases from V and 8 bases from J, the junction contained 4 bases not matched to a gene. Per germline, CDR1 DFQATT and CDR2 SNEGSKA (reference sequence). There are 14 residues in the CDR3. The CDR3 sequence: CSAPGTSGRYEQFF. Incomplete CDR3 DNA: TGCAGTGCTCCCGGGACTAGCGGGAGGTATGAG.

This clone was detected ten times or more. The read ends 3 residues early relative to the CDR3; the germline J gene fills the gap. The V and J genes are TRBV20-1 and TRBJ2-4, with D perhaps assigned TRBD1 or TRBD2 (5 bases each). V shed 7 bases and J shed 1 base, with 11 bases lying between them. The CDR3 is 13 residues long. CDR1 and CDR2 from the germline V gene are DFQATT and SNEGSKA (reference sequence). CDR3 sequence reads: CSGGESAKNIQYF. CDR3 bases read: TGCAGTGGAGGGGAGTCGGCCAAAAACATT.

This clone has just a few counts. The read ends 3 residues before the CDR3 terminus; that terminus is restored from the germline J gene. The chain joins TRBV11-2 to TRBJ2-1; D perhaps matches TRBD2 (6 bases). Germline CDR1 and CDR2: SGHAT and FQNNGV. This CDR3 comprises 14 residues. V gave up 6 bases and J gave up 0 bases, with 9 bases separating them. The CDR3 sequence is CASRGGDSYNEQFF. The sequenced part of the CDR3 DNA is TGTGCCAGCAGGGGCGGGGACTCCTACAATGAG.

The sample holds many counts of this clone. The read finishes 3 residues shy of the CDR3 end, and the germline J gene is used to complete it. The rearrangement joins TRBV29-1 to TRBJ2-7, with D tentatively TRBD2 (6 bases). The CDR3 has 14 residues. Trimming took off 4 bases at V and 6 bases at J, with 19 bases between the two ends. CDR1 is SQVTM, CDR2 ANQGSEA, per germline. Here the CDR3 reads CSVVELAGHGEQYF. The CDR3 bases that were read are TGCAGCGTTGTTGAACTGGCGGGGCATGGCGAG.

This clone was recorded at least ten times. Read data end 3 residues before the CDR3 end; the end is taken from the germline J gene. This chain joins TRBV6-2 or TRBV6-3 and TRBJ2-5; the D gene is possibly TRBD1 (6 bases). In germline, CDR1 is MNHEY, CDR2 SVGEGT. The V gene lost 2 bases and the J gene lost 1 base, with 14 bases spanning the gap. This CDR3 spans 16 amino acids. CDR3: CASSYHSQGTQETQYF. The sequenced part of the CDR3 DNA is TGTGCCAGCAGTTACCACTCCCAGGGGACCCAAGAGACC.

This clone has ten or more counts. The CDR3 end lies 3 residues beyond the end of the read and is filled in from the germline J gene. This chain uses TRBV18 with TRBJ1-6, with D unclear. This CDR3 spans 18 amino acids. The V gene lost 3 bases and the J gene lost 4 bases, with 19 bases spanning the gap. Germline V gene sequence: CDR1 KGHSH, CDR2 LQKENI. The CDR3 bases that were read are TGTGCCAGCTCACCCCTTCGCCCTGGGCAGAATTATAATTCACCC. Translated: CASSPLRPGQNYNSP. The whole CDR3 protein reads CASSPLRPGQNYNSPLHF.